This T cell receptor (beta chain) was retrieved from a study of blood T cell repertoires in COVID-19. Turning to the study itself: From the United States, Italy and Spain came samples of acute and convalescent COVID-19. The cDNA or gDNA used as material had been derived from T cells, B-cell-depleted T cells, or PBMCs.

Trimming at V came to 6 bases and at J to 8 bases, leaving 6 bases not matched to a gene. The germline V gene encodes CDR1 GTSNPN and CDR2 SVGIG (reference sequence). The CDR3 extends over 12 amino acids. Original processing methods: Cell counts per sample came from amplifying reference gene primers. Libraries were prepared by immunoSEQ multiplex PCR; TCRdb keeps only in-frame clonotypes and omits some of them. That table supplies the V and J calls and clone size; D and trimming were determined from the DNA. The repertoire holds about half a million clones, with 70% to 90% as singletons. The chain recombines TRBV30 with TRBJ2-1, with 8 positions matching TRBD2. Sequencing used peripheral blood. The sequence was obtained from a human donor in a cohort sampled during active COVID-19. Here the CDR3 reads CACSGTSHEQFF. The CDR3 bases are TGTGCCTGCTCCGGGACTAGTCATGAGCAGTTCTTC.